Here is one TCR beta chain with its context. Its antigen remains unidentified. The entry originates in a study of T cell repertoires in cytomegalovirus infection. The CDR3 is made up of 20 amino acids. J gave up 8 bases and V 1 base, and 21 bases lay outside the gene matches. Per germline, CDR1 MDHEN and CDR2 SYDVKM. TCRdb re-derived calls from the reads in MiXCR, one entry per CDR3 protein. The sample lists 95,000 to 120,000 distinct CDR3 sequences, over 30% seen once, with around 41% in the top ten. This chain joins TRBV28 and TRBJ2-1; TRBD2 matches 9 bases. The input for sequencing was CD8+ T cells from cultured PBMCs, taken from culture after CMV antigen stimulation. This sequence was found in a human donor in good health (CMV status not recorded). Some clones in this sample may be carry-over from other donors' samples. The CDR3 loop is CASSLFWSGGAGGPRDEQFF. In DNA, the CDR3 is TGTGCCAGCAGTTTATTCTGGTCGGGTGGAGCGGGGGGCCCCAGGGATGAGCAGTTCTTC.